This T cell receptor beta chain emerged from a study of control samples from healthy donors and cancer patients. Only in-frame clones appear in the TCRdb table, and some are missing; sequencing was by immunoSEQ multiplex PCR. The sample holds fewer than 200,000 clones; roughly 94% are singletons and the top ten take 13% to 15%. V dropped 5 bases and J dropped 2 bases, with 9 bases sitting between them. Per germline, CDR1 SGHTA and CDR2 FQGNSA. The length of the CDR3 is 13 residues. The rearrangement joins TRBV7-2 to TRBJ1-2; maybe TRBD1 (5 bases). The specimen was PBMCs. The receptor's source is a man aged 55 to 70 with colorectal cancer. The CDR3 loop is CASSITGNYGYTF. DNA for the CDR3: TGTGCCAGCAGCATTACAGGAAACTATGGCTACACCTTC.